This T cell receptor (beta chain) was documented in a study of early T cells in non-severe SARS-CoV-2 infection. The study, taken as a whole, reports: Lookups in VDJdb leaned toward anti-spike CD8 responses and missed private and CD4 specificities.

In the case of this clonotype: The antigen remains unidentified.

The CDR3 is 13 residues long. Trimming took off 3 bases at V and 8 bases at J, with 9 bases between the two ends. Germline CDR1 is KGHDR and CDR2 is SFDVKD. Individual cDNA molecules carried attached unique molecular identifiers. TCRdb called the 5' RACE reads again in MiXCR, with one record for every CDR3 protein. The table has approximately 97,000 distinct CDR3 sequences, about 10% seen once. This sequence was found in an adult who was a healthcare worker with PCR-confirmed SARS-CoV-2 infection or an uninfected control (not recorded which). The chain employs TRBV24-1 and TRBJ1-4; D remains unclear. Sequenced material: whole blood, taken at baseline. CDR3 DNA sequence: TGTGCCACCAGTGATCCTCTCGTGGAAAAACTGTTTTTT. It translates to CATSDPLVEKLFF.